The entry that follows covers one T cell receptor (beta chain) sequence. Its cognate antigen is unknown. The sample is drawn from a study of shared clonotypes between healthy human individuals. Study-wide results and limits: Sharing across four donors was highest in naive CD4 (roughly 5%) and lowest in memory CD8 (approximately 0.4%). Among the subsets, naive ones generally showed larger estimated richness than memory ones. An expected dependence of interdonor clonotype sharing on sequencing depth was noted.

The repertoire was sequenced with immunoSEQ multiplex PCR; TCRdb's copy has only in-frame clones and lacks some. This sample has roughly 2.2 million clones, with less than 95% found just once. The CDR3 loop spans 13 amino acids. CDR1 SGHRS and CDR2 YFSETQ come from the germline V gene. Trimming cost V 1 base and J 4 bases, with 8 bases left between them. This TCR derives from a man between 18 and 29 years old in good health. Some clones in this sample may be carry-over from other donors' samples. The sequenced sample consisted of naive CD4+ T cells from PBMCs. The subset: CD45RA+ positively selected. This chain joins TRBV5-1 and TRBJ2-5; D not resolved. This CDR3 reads CASSLSTGETQYF. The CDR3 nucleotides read TGCGCCAGCAGCTTGAGTACTGGAGAGACCCAGTACTTC.